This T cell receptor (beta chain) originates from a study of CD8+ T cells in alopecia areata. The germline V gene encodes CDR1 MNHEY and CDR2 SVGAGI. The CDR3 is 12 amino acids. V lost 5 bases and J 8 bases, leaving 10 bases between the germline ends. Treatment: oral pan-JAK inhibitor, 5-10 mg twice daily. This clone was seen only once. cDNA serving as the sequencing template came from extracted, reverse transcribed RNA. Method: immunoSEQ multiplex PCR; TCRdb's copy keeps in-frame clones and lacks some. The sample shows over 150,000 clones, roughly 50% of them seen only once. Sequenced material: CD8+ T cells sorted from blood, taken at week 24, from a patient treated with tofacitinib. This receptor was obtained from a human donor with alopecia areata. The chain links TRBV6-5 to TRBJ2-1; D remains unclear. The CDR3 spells CASSAKWDEQFF. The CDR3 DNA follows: TGTGCCAGCAGTGCTAAATGGGATGAGCAGTTCTTC.